The 31 T cell receptor beta chains in this list originate from one sample, sequenced in a study of beta chain features in type 1 diabetes. Their specific antigens are unknown. Study outcomes and limitations: Shortening that was moderate but significant affected the TCRB CDR3s of Type 1 diabetes patients in all four CD4+ subsets.

Investigators reverse transcribed all isolated RNA, so they sequenced expressed TCRB transcripts. Generated by immunoSEQ multiplex PCR, the TCRdb table keeps only in-frame clones and is missing some. The sample carries about 370,000 clones, roughly a tenth recorded once. Sequenced sample: central memory CD4+ T cells from blood. The receptor source for this set is a man aged 25-45 years with type 1 diabetes.

V and J are TRBV5-1 and TRBJ2-5; 12 positions agree with TRBD2. The germline V gene encodes CDR1 SGHRS and CDR2 YFSETQ. V was clipped by 4 bases and J by 5 bases; unmatched bases: 9. The CDR3 totals 16 residues. The chain's CDR3 is CASSPPSGRARETQYF. CDR3 DNA sequence: TGCGCCAGCAGCCCACCTAGCGGGAGGGCCAGGGAGACCCAGTACTTC. Full variable domain (outside the CDR3, taken from reference TRBV5-1 and TRBJ2-5): KAGVTQTPRYLIKTRGQQVTLSCSPISGHRSVSWYQQTPGQGLQFLFEYFSETQRNKGNFPGRFSGRQFSNSRSEMNVSTLELGDSALYLCASSPPSGRARETQYFGPGTRLLVL.

The rearrangement links TRBV19 to TRBJ1-1; D gene ambiguous. V lost 4 bases and J lost 0, with 12 bases in between. The germline V gene has CDR1 LNHDA and CDR2 SQIVND (reference sequence). The CDR3 is 15 residues long. CDR3 sequence (DNA): TGTGCCAGTAGTAGGGCAGCCTCCTTGAACACTGAAGCTTTCTTT. Protein: CASSRAASLNTEAFF. The whole variable domain, remainder taken from reference TRBV19 and TRBJ1-1, is DGGITQSPKYLFRKEGQNVTLSCEQNLNHDAMYWYRQDPGQGLRLIYYSQIVNDFQKGDIAEGYSVSREKKESFPLTVTSAQKNPTAFYLCASSRAASLNTEAFFGQGTRLTVV.

This clone appeared a few times. The chain uses TRBV6-5 and TRBJ2-6; D gene unclear. V lost 7 bases and J 0 bases, leaving 7 bases between the germline ends. There are 14 residues in the CDR3. The V gene's germline CDR1 is MNHEY and CDR2 SVGAGI. The CDR3 spells CASTQTSGANVLTF. The CDR3 DNA sequence: TGTGCCAGCACTCAGACCTCTGGGGCCAACGTCCTGACTTTC.

The V and J genes are TRBV6-1 and TRBJ1-2, with a possible D match to TRBD1 (5 bases). This CDR3 is 14 amino acids long. The germline V gene has CDR1 MNHNS and CDR2 SASEGT. V was pared by 1 base and J by 4 bases, with 10 bases between. In DNA, the CDR3 is TGTGCCAGCAGTGAAGGGGGGACTCTCTATGGCTACACCTTC. It yields the protein CASSEGGTLYGYTF.

The rearrangement uses TRBV6-5 and TRBJ1-2, with 7 positions matching TRBD1. This CDR3 region has 14 residues. Per the germline V gene, CDR1 is MNHEY and CDR2 is SVGAGI. V lost 4 bases to trimming and J lost 5 bases; unmatched junction nucleotides: 7. The CDR3 DNA is TGTGCCAGCAGTTCCCGGGACAGAGATTATGGCTACACCTTC. This gives the protein CASSSRDRDYGYTF.

The V gene is TRBV5-1, the J gene TRBJ1-2; D remains unclear. Trimming left V 6 bases short and J 2 bases short, with 11 bases between. This CDR3 is 13 amino acids long. Per the germline V gene, CDR1 is SGHRS and CDR2 is YFSETQ. CDR3 protein: CASKMVGNYGYTF. The CDR3 DNA follows: TGCGCCAGCAAGATGGTAGGAAACTATGGCTACACCTTC.

The chain employs TRBV4-1 and TRBJ1-1; 8 nucleotides match TRBD1. Looked up from germline, CDR1 is MGHRA and CDR2 is YSYEKL. The CDR3 contains 14 residues. The V segment lost 6 bases and the J segment 3 bases; nucleotides outside the gene matches: 6. CDR3 nucleotides: TGCGCCAGCAGAGAGGACAGGGAGGACACTGAAGCTTTCTTT. Translated, it gives CASREDREDTEAFF.

This clone appeared many times. V and J are TRBV6-1 and TRBJ2-1, with D possibly being TRBD1 (6 bases). Germline V lookup: CDR1 MNHNS, CDR2 SASEGT. The CDR3 sequence is 13 residues long. Between the trimmed V and J ends, which lost 5 bases and 6 bases, there was a span of 11 bases. In DNA, the CDR3 is TGTGCCAGCAGTCCCCCCAGGGGCAATGAGCAGTTCTTC. It codes for CASSPPRGNEQFF.

The gene calls are TRBV18 and TRBJ2-7; D ambiguous. Trimming shortened V by 0 bases and J by 0 bases, and 12 bases separated the two germline ends. Looked up from germline, CDR1 is KGHSH and CDR2 is LQKENI. The CDR3 consists of 16 residues. CDR3 in amino acids: CASSPPRSESSYEQYF. The CDR3 region has the DNA TGTGCCAGCTCACCACCCAGAAGCGAGAGCTCCTACGAGCAGTACTTC.

J is TRBJ1-3 and V is TRBV7-8; no clear D. The CDR3 is 16 residues long. Per the germline V gene, CDR1 is SGHVS and CDR2 is FQNEAQ. V shed 1 base and J shed 2 bases, with 12 bases lying between them. CDR3 loop: CASSLVQWGAGNTIYF. CDR3 DNA: TGTGCCAGCAGCTTAGTTCAATGGGGAGCTGGAAACACCATATATTTT.

The chain recombines TRBV5-1 with TRBJ1-1, with 7 bases identical to TRBD1. V was clipped by 3 bases and J by 3 bases; unmatched bases: 5. The CDR3 runs 14 residues. Germline V gives CDR1 SGHRS, CDR2 YFSETQ. The DNA of the CDR3 is TGCGCCAGCAGCTCGACAGGGTGGGACACTGAAGCTTTCTTT. It codes for CASSSTGWDTEAFF.

This sequence joins TRBV5-1 and TRBJ2-2; TRBD1 aligns across 7 bases. Germline V CDR1 and CDR2: SGHRS, YFSETQ. V was clipped by 5 bases and J by 0 bases; unmatched bases: 7. This CDR3 region has 16 residues. CDR3 in DNA: TGCGCCAGCAGTCCCGGGACAGTAGCGAACACCGGGGAGCTGTTTTTT. The encoded protein is CASSPGTVANTGELFF.

J is TRBJ2-3 and V is TRBV4-3, with D perhaps TRBD2 (6 bases). V was clipped by 3 bases and J by 2 bases, with 15 bases between them. Germline assignment: CDR1 LGHNA and CDR2 YSLEER. The CDR3 extends over 16 amino acids. This CDR3 reads CASSHSWGVITDTQYF. In DNA, the CDR3 is TGCGCCAGCAGCCACTCATGGGGGGTGATCACAGATACGCAGTATTTT.

This chain links TRBV30 with TRBJ1-3; no firm D call. Trimming took off 2 bases at V and 5 bases at J, with 7 bases between the two ends. Germline assignment: CDR1 GTSNPN and CDR2 SVGIG (reference sequence). This CDR3 has 12 residues. The CDR3 sequence is CAWSLRRNTIYF. CDR3 DNA: TGTGCCTGGAGTCTACGGAGAAACACCATATATTTT.

In DNA form, the CDR3 reads TGTGCCACCTGGGGTTCCTATGGCTACACCTTC. Its protein is CATWGSYGYTF. The chain couples TRBV2 to TRBJ1-2; D remains ambiguous. This CDR3 region has 11 residues. The germline V and J ends were trimmed by 10 bases and 4 bases, with 10 bases remaining between them. CDR1 and CDR2 from the germline V gene are SNHLY and FYNNEI.

This clone was observed at least ten times. The chain couples TRBV10-3 to TRBJ2-1, with 13 bases fitting TRBD2. This CDR3 spans 13 amino acids. CDR1 and CDR2 from the germline V gene are ENHRY and SYGVKD. J lost 5 bases, V lost 10 bases, and 2 bases had no gene match. CDR3 in DNA: TGTGCCACCGGGACTAGCGGGGACAATGAGCAGTTCTTC. Protein: CATGTSGDNEQFF.

The CDR3 spells CASTPGTANTGELFF. DNA for the CDR3: TGCGCCAGCACCCCCGGGACAGCGAACACCGGGGAGCTGTTTTTT. This sequence joins TRBV10-1 and TRBJ2-2; TRBD1 aligns across 7 bases. CDR1 and CDR2 from the germline V gene are WNHNN and SYGVQD (reference sequence). V shed 7 bases and J 0 bases; nucleotides not matched to a gene: 5. The CDR3 totals 15 residues.

This clone has a handful of counts. The rearrangement uses TRBV2 and TRBJ2-7; TRBD2 matches at 8 bases. In germline, CDR1 is SNHLY, CDR2 FYNNEI. The CDR3 consists of 14 residues. The J segment lost 8 bases and the V segment lost 0 bases, leaving 6 bases of the junction unmatched. The CDR3: CASSEAGLDSQQYF. CDR3 bases: TGTGCCAGCAGTGAAGCGGGACTAGACTCCCAGCAGTACTTC.

This clone was seen only a few times. This chain joins TRBV18 and TRBJ1-5; TRBD1 aligns across 7 bases. CDR3 length: 16 residues. V was pared by 2 bases and J by 1 base, with 5 bases of the junction left unmatched. Per germline, CDR1 KGHSH and CDR2 LQKENI. Here the CDR3 DNA reads TGTGCCAGCTCACCATCCAGGGGGGGCAGCAATCAGCCCCAGCATTTT. The encoded protein is CASSPSRGGSNQPQHF.

This clone has only a few counts. The chain uses TRBV6-6 and TRBJ2-5; tentatively, D is TRBD1 (6 bases). V was trimmed by 0 bases and J by 4 bases, leaving 12 bases between them. The CDR3 loop spans 15 amino acids. From germline, CDR1 is MNHNY and CDR2 SVGAGI (reference sequence). The CDR3 region is CASSYSIRGRETQYF. CDR3 nucleotides: TGTGCCAGCAGTTACTCGATTAGGGGGAGAGAGACCCAGTACTTC.

The chain joins TRBV10-3 to TRBJ1-2; D ambiguous. The V end was cut by 4 bases, the J end by 4 bases, with 13 bases between. The CDR3 consists of 14 residues. The germline V gene has CDR1 ENHRY and CDR2 SYGVKD. The CDR3 coding sequence is TGTGCCATCAGTGGCCGCATGCAGACCTATGGCTACACCTTC. This sequence encodes CAISGRMQTYGYTF.

This clone has a handful of counts. V is TRBV5-4 and J is TRBJ2-5; a weak D match, TRBD1 (6 bases). CDR3 size: 14 residues. V lost 2 bases to trimming and J lost 3 bases, with 11 bases between them. Germline V gene data show CDR1 as SGHNT and CDR2 as YYREEE (reference sequence). The DNA of the CDR3 is TGTGCCAGCAGCTTTCAGGGGTCCGAAGAGACCCAGTACTTC. It codes for CASSFQGSEETQYF.

The rearrangement joins TRBV6-5 to TRBJ2-2; D is unclear. Germline lookup yields CDR1 MNHEY and CDR2 SVGAGI. Trimming took off 6 bases at V and 8 bases at J, with 16 bases between the two ends. CDR3 length equals 14 residues. In DNA, the CDR3 is TGTGCCAGCAGGGACCCCTCCCGTCGAGGGGAGCTGTTTTTT. It specifies CASRDPSRRGELFF.

Only a few counts were recorded for this clone. J is TRBJ1-5 and V is TRBV2, with D tentatively TRBD1 (5 bases). This CDR3 contains 15 residues. Germline values: CDR1 SNHLY, CDR2 FYNNEI. Trimming shortened V by 5 bases and J by 1 base, and 12 bases separated the two germline ends. CDR3 nucleotides: TGTGCCAGCAGTTGGACACCGGCGAGCAATCAGCCCCAGCATTTT. Amino acid sequence: CASSWTPASNQPQHF.

In regard to this clone: A much larger clone differs by one base, so this may be a read error. J is TRBJ2-3 and V is TRBV11-2; TRBD2 agrees at 12 bases. V gave up 5 bases and J gave up 2 bases; unmatched junction bases: 8. The V gene's germline CDR1 is SGHAT and CDR2 FQNNGV. The CDR3 is made up of 17 amino acids. The CDR3 sequence is CASSPALAGGSTDTQYF. CDR3 nucleotides: TGTGCCAGCAGCCCGGCTCTAGCGGGAGGGTCCACAGATACGCAGTATTTT.

The chain uses TRBV27 and TRBJ2-7; 7 bases agree with TRBD1. Germline lookup yields CDR1 MNHEY and CDR2 SMNVEV (reference sequence). CDR3 length: 15 residues. The ends lost 3 bases at V and 2 bases at J; junction bases unmatched: 7. CDR3 region: CASSLRDRLPYEQYF. The CDR3 coding sequence is TGTGCCAGCAGTTTGAGGGACAGACTCCCCTACGAGCAGTACTTC.

This clone was counted at least ten times. The CDR3 DNA is TGTGCTAGTGGTTTGTTGGGAAGGGGTGAGGCTTTCTTT. Translation gives CASGLLGRGEAFF. The V and J genes are TRBV12-5 and TRBJ1-1; D might be TRBD1 (5 bases). In germline, CDR1 is LGHNT, CDR2 FRNRAP. This CDR3 is built from 13 residues. The V and J ends lost 2 bases and 11 bases respectively, with 15 bases between them.

This clone occurred a few times. This rearrangement joins TRBV30 to TRBJ1-3; D not resolved. CDR1 and CDR2 (germline): GTSNPN, SVGIG (reference sequence). The CDR3 consists of 14 residues. V was clipped by 0 bases and J by 0 bases, with 6 bases between them. CDR3 sequence: CAWSVLGSGNTIYF. The CDR3 coding sequence is TGTGCCTGGAGTGTATTGGGCTCTGGAAACACCATATATTTT.

This clone has a handful of counts. This sequence joins TRBV19 and TRBJ1-3; D is undetermined. From germline, CDR1 is LNHDA and CDR2 SQIVND (reference sequence). This CDR3 spans 13 amino acids. The V and J ends lost 6 bases and 4 bases respectively, with 10 bases between them. The CDR3 sequence is CASSWQEGNTIYF. DNA of the CDR3: TGTGCCAGTAGCTGGCAAGAAGGAAACACCATATATTTT.

This clone occurred once. The chain couples TRBV4-2 to TRBJ1-2; D might be TRBD1 (5 bases). Per the germline V gene, CDR1 is LGHNA and CDR2 is YNFKEQ. The V end was cut by 4 bases, the J end by 4 bases, with 31 bases between. The CDR3 runs 20 residues. CDR3 DNA: TGTGCCAGCAGCCCCCTGGCCGGTCGGGTAGGTCTATTAGGGGCCTATGGCTACACCTTC. Encoded protein: CASSPLAGRVGLLGAYGYTF.

J is TRBJ2-4 and V is TRBV30; D may be TRBD2 (6 bases). The CDR3 spans 14 residues. V dropped 0 bases and J dropped 4 bases, with 10 bases sitting between them. Per the germline V gene, CDR1 is GTSNPN and CDR2 is SVGIG (reference sequence). Here the CDR3 DNA reads TGTGCCTGGAGTGTAATAGCGGCTAAAAACATTCAGTACTTC. As protein: CAWSVIAAKNIQYF. Complete variable domain (other parts from reference TRBV30 and TRBJ2-4): SQTIHQWPATLVQPVGSPLSLECTVEGTSNPNLYWYRQAAGRGLQLLFYSVGIGQISSEVPQNLSASRPQDRQFILSSKKLLLSDSGFYLCAWSVIAAKNIQYFGAGTRLSVL.